These 21 T cell receptor beta chains originate from one sample sequenced in a study of cytomegalovirus exposure and HLA in healthy donors. PCR amplification relied on 60 Vbeta primers (plus 13 Jbeta primers). Profiling relied on immunoSEQ multiplex PCR, and the TCRdb table lists in-frame clones only, not all of them. The profile covers more than 95,000 clones, with about 15% appearing a single time and 2.5% to 3% taken by the ten largest. The sequenced sample was PBMCs. The source of these receptors is a female donor in good health and CMV-seropositive.

The CDR3 loop reads CASSFTGRITEAFF. CDR3 DNA sequence: TGTGCCAGCAGTTTCACCGGGAGGATCACTGAAGCTTTCTTT. The chain has TRBV27 and TRBJ1-1, with D unresolved. V gave up 3 bases and J gave up 4 bases, with 12 bases separating them. Germline CDR1 reads MNHEY; CDR2 reads SMNVEV (reference sequence). The CDR3 has 14 residues.

CDR3 loop: CASEGLYNEQFF. The CDR3 bases are TGTGCCAGCGAGGGACTTTACAATGAGCAGTTCTTC. This sequence joins TRBV4-2 and TRBJ2-1, with a tentative D call TRBD2 (6 bases). The CDR3 has 12 residues. V was clipped by 8 bases and J by 4 bases, with 9 bases between them. Germline V gene sequence: CDR1 LGHNA, CDR2 YNFKEQ.

This clone was counted only a few times. The genes are TRBV11-2 and TRBJ2-7; 7 bases are shared with TRBD1. Germline CDR1 and CDR2: SGHAT and FQNNGV. J was trimmed by 5 bases and V by 5 bases; bases with no gene match: 9. This CDR3 has 14 residues. In nucleotides, the CDR3 is TGTGCCAGCAGCCGTGACAGGGTTGGGAACGAGCAGTACTTC. Its protein is CASSRDRVGNEQYF.

The chain couples TRBV12-5 to TRBJ2-7; no reliable D call. The CDR3 covers 10 residues. V was cut by 7 bases and J by 4 bases, with 5 bases left in between. The germline gives CDR1 LGHNT, CDR2 FRNRAP. DNA for the CDR3: TGTGCTAGTGTAGTTTACGAGCAGTACTTC. Residues: CASVVYEQYF.

This clone was observed many times. V usage is TRBV4-1 and J usage is TRBJ1-1; D is perhaps TRBD1 (5 bases). With 3 bases removed from V and 3 bases from J, the gap between germline ends came to 8 bases. CDR1 is MGHRA, CDR2 YSYEKL, per germline. The CDR3 is made up of 13 amino acids. The CDR3 DNA reads as TGCGCCAGCAGCCAGGGGGGTCACACTGAAGCTTTCTTT. Protein product: CASSQGGHTEAFF.

This rearrangement joins TRBV5-4 to TRBJ2-5; the D gene is possibly TRBD1 (7 bases). Trimming pared 4 bases from V and 1 base from J, leaving 20 bases between. This CDR3 contains 17 residues. The germline V gene encodes CDR1 SGHNT and CDR2 YYREEE (reference sequence). CDR3 bases: TGTGCCAGCAGCCCACCGGGGGCACAGGGGCTCCAAGAGACCCAGTACTTC. Amino acid sequence: CASSPPGAQGLQETQYF.

The chain is built from TRBV27 and TRBJ2-7; the D gene is possibly TRBD2 (7 bases). Germline CDR1 MNHEY, CDR2 SMNVEV (reference sequence). This CDR3 region has 16 residues. Trimming pared 6 bases from V and 0 bases from J, leaving 18 bases between. The CDR3 loop reads CASRPRGGESSYEQYF. The CDR3 nucleotides read TGTGCCAGCAGACCTAGGGGGGGGGAAAGCTCCTACGAGCAGTACTTC.

This clone was observed a few times. This chain uses TRBV7-2 with TRBJ1-2, with 9 bases lining up with TRBD1. This CDR3 contains 15 residues. V was pared by 0 bases and J by 2 bases, with 1 base of the junction left unmatched. Per germline, CDR1 SGHTA and CDR2 FQGNSA. The CDR3 nucleotides read TGTGCCAGCAGCTTAGCCGGGACAGGGAACTATGGCTACACCTTC. Protein sequence: CASSLAGTGNYGYTF.

This clone was seen a few times. The CDR3 DNA reads TGCGCCAGCAGCTTTGGTGACGGGACTAGCGTCTACAATGAGCAGTTCTTC. This encodes CASSFGDGTSVYNEQFF. The chain has TRBV5-1 and TRBJ2-1; 10 bases align to TRBD2. The CDR3 covers 17 residues. The germline V gene encodes CDR1 SGHRS and CDR2 YFSETQ. Trimming at V came to 2 bases and at J to 3 bases, leaving 8 bases not matched to a gene.

The chain couples TRBV6-6 to TRBJ2-7, with TRBD2 identical over 8 bases. This CDR3 is built from 13 residues. Germline V gives CDR1 MNHNY, CDR2 SVGAGI (reference sequence). V trimming: 7 bases; J trimming: 3 bases; junction bases outside the gene matches: 5. CDR3 in amino acids: CASKGGGIYEQYF. Here the CDR3 DNA reads TGTGCCAGCAAGGGCGGGGGGATCTACGAGCAGTACTTC.

A few counts support this clone. CDR3 loop: CSIPGLAGNTDTQYF. The CDR3 DNA follows: TGCAGCATCCCCGGACTAGCGGGGAACACAGATACGCAGTATTTT. V is TRBV29-1 and J is TRBJ2-3, with TRBD2 identical over 12 bases. V trimming: 8 bases; J trimming: 2 bases; junction bases outside the gene matches: 8. Germline V gives CDR1 SQVTM, CDR2 ANQGSEA. This CDR3 has 15 amino acids.

Only a few counts were recorded for this clone. The CDR3 sequence is CATSRGTPLAGRELFF. The CDR3 bases are TGTGCCACCAGCAGAGGGACCCCCTTAGCGGGCAGGGAGCTGTTTTTT. The chain employs TRBV15 and TRBJ2-2; 7 bases align to TRBD2. V lost 1 base, J lost 9 bases, and 11 bases stayed unmatched. Germline CDR1 LNHNV, CDR2 YYDKDF (reference sequence). The CDR3 has 16 residues.

This clone has just a few counts. The chain carries TRBV25-1 and TRBJ1-1, with TRBD1 as a possible D gene (6 bases). Germline assignment: CDR1 MGHDK and CDR2 SYGVNS. V lost 6 bases to trimming and J lost 11 bases, with 13 bases between them. The CDR3 spans 11 residues. The CDR3 protein is CASRGGGVAFF. CDR3 bases: TGTGCCAGCAGAGGGGGAGGGGTGGCTTTCTTT.

A few counts support this clone. V is TRBV6-1 and J is TRBJ2-7; weak D call: TRBD1 (5 bases). This CDR3 contains 14 residues. V lost 2 bases, J lost 2 bases, and 10 bases lay in between. The germline gives CDR1 MNHNS, CDR2 SASEGT. This CDR3 reads CASSEPHRTYEQYF. CDR3 DNA: TGTGCCAGCAGTGAACCACACAGGACCTACGAGCAGTACTTC.

The V gene is TRBV25-1, the J gene TRBJ1-2, with 9 positions matching TRBD1. The V gene's germline CDR1 is MGHDK and CDR2 SYGVNS. J gave up 5 bases and V 5 bases, and 6 bases lay outside the gene matches. The CDR3 totals 14 residues. CDR3 coding DNA: TGTGCCAGCAGTCCTACAGGGGGCAAGTATGGCTACACCTTC. This encodes CASSPTGGKYGYTF.

This clone appeared a single time. V usage is TRBV5-6 and J usage is TRBJ2-3, with 8 bases fitting TRBD2. Unmatched junction bases numbered 5, after V lost 0 bases and J lost 2 bases. Germline assignment: CDR1 SGHDT and CDR2 YYEEEE. This CDR3 contains 16 residues. CDR3 sequence: CASSLGPGGPTDTQYF. As DNA, the CDR3 is TGTGCCAGCAGCTTGGGGCCGGGGGGGCCCACAGATACGCAGTATTTT.

The rearrangement uses TRBV2 and TRBJ2-7, with 13 positions matching TRBD2. J was trimmed by 1 base and V by 6 bases; bases with no gene match: 15. Germline V CDR1 and CDR2: SNHLY, FYNNEI. CDR3 length: 19 amino acids. CDR3 residues: CASRMSELAGGPRSYEQYF. The DNA for the CDR3 is TGTGCCAGCAGAATGAGTGAACTAGCGGGAGGGCCTAGATCCTACGAGCAGTACTTC.

This clone was recorded a few times. The chain carries TRBV27 and TRBJ2-7; TRBD2 matches 9 bases. After removal of 4 bases from V and 9 bases from J, the junction contained 10 bases not matched to a gene. This CDR3 has 14 residues. The germline gives CDR1 MNHEY, CDR2 SMNVEV (reference sequence). Here the CDR3 DNA reads TGTGCCAGCAGTTCCGCGGGAGGGCCTGAGTTGCAGTACTTC. Translating gives CASSSAGGPELQYF.

The rearrangement links TRBV28 to TRBJ1-6, with D unresolved. The CDR3 runs 15 residues. Trimming removed 6 bases at V and 3 bases at J, with 12 bases between. The germline gives CDR1 MDHEN, CDR2 SYDVKM. The CDR3 loop is CASSPLAGYNSPLHF. For the CDR3, the DNA is TGTGCCAGCAGCCCCCTAGCCGGCTATAATTCACCCCTCCACTTT.

The chain is built from TRBV5-1 and TRBJ1-2; possibly TRBD1 for D (6 bases). This CDR3 is built from 15 residues. V was trimmed by 0 bases and J by 4 bases, leaving 13 bases between them. Germline V gene sequence: CDR1 SGHRS, CDR2 YFSETQ. The CDR3 is CASSLGGLGGYGYTF. The CDR3 nucleotides read TGCGCCAGCAGCTTGGGCGGCTTAGGGGGCTATGGCTACACCTTC.

J is TRBJ1-1 and V is TRBV6-1; the D gene is possibly TRBD1 (6 bases). The CDR3 contains 14 residues. Germline values: CDR1 MNHNS, CDR2 SASEGT. Trimming pared 7 bases from V and 0 bases from J, leaving 12 bases between. Written as DNA, the CDR3 is TGTGCCAGCATAAATAGGGGGATGAACACTGAAGCTTTCTTT. Amino acid sequence: CASINRGMNTEAFF.